This TCR beta chain was found in a study of beta chain features in type 1 diabetes (dated by TCRdb to about 2018). In the study overall: Mean age, gender distribution, total cell number and subset yield were not different between patients and healthy donors. A total of approximately 99,000,000 sorted cells were examined across all samples, and RNA yield correlated strongly with the number of cells per subset. The study compared the TCRB repertoires of sorted circulating CD4+ T cell subsets in recently diagnosed type 1 diabetes patients with those in matched healthy donors. Whereas all 30 or so donors provided naive and central memory subsets, regulatory and stem cell-like memory subsets were isolated from just 8 patients and roughly 8 healthy donors. The study at large found these results: At VDJ recombination sites, patients with type 1 diabetes made fewer insertions and deleted more nucleotides, a pattern implying thymic rearrangement abnormalities. Shorter templates might have been favored by PCR, but patient and control samples were amplified and corrected together, so both groups would have been affected equally by any skew. Because cDNA was sequenced instead of genomic DNA, highly expressing activated cells could be over-represented, though the groups showed no difference in activation or CD3 levels. Only small numbers of individuals were included in the HLA sub-analyses, which left unresolved whether HLA type had any influence on TCRB rearrangement. Type 1 diabetes patients showed a moderate but significant shortening of TCRB CDR3 length in all four CD4+ subsets. Naive, central memory and regulatory TCRB repertoires appeared to be more alike among patients than among healthy donors.

From each donor, a single peripheral blood sample of approximately 0.11 L on average was drawn into heparinised tubes. Naive, central memory, regulatory and stem cell-like memory CD4+ T cells were sorted on a BD FACSAria II using a panel including CD45RO, CCR7, CD25, CD127, CD95 and CD27. Purity was above 98% for every sorted population. PBMCs were isolated immediately by Lymphoprep density gradient centrifugation and stained directly without culture. So that batch effects would be minimized, each experiment stained and sorted samples in pairs, pairing one healthy donor with one patient. The entire isolated RNA was reverse transcribed using the High Capacity cDNA Reverse Transcription Kit, and thus expressed TCRB transcripts were sequenced. Deep immunoSEQ sequencing was applied to naive, central memory and regulatory T cell samples, giving an average of roughly 3.5 million total reads per sample. After sorted cells were lysed in RLT buffer, RNA was extracted with DNase-treated RNeasy Micro or Mini kits, with the choice depending on cell number. To prevent cross-contamination, every cell subset was processed on its own, while patient and healthy donor samples were processed together. Using the immunoSEQ multiplex PCR, TCRB sequences were amplified from cDNA into 87-bp fragments spanning the CDR3 region. Sequencing of the amplicons was done on the Illumina HiSeq platform. In the original analysis: PCR bias was corrected computationally using synthetic template baselines, and reads within Hamming distance 2 were collapsed, with unmergeable singletons discarded. Reads were aligned against IMGT so that V, D and J genes, CDR3 length and insertions or deletions at six rearrangement sites could be assigned. Within each subset, clonotype counts were normalized to the number of sorted cells before true diversity and Gini coefficients were calculated with the tcR R package. The overlap coefficient, calculated on TCRB nucleotide sequences, was used to quantify repertoire sharing. The clones in this table, taken by TCRdb from immuneACCESS, are in-frame only. Not every clone is retained; where verified, under half of the shortfall comes from an unresolved V gene, and the cause of the rest is unknown. V and J calls and clone size are as listed in that table; D and trimming were resolved from the DNA. For this sample the table gives roughly 150,000 clones, of which about 9.8% were detected only once. The ten most abundant clones make up about 2.1% of the sample.

About this clone: Its specific antigen is unknown. Per-base qualities were not stored, and no clone one base away is much larger.

The CDR3 starts with the cysteine, ends with the phenylalanine, and has 14 residues. Only CDR3 DNA remains: 42 bases, in frame from the first base. The junction shows trimming of 5 bases on V and 2 bases on J, and the gene matches do not reach 5 bases of it. The germline V gene (reference sequence) specifies LNHDA as CDR1 and SQIVND as CDR2. Sequencing was carried out using central memory CD4+ T cells from blood. This sequence was found in a woman aged 18 to 35 in good health. Recombination connected TRBV19 to TRBJ2-7; 8 nucleotides in the junction match TRBD1. The nucleotide sequence reads TGTGCCAGTAGTTATCCGGGACAGGCCTACGAGCAGTACTTC. It is translated as CASSYPGQAYEQYF.